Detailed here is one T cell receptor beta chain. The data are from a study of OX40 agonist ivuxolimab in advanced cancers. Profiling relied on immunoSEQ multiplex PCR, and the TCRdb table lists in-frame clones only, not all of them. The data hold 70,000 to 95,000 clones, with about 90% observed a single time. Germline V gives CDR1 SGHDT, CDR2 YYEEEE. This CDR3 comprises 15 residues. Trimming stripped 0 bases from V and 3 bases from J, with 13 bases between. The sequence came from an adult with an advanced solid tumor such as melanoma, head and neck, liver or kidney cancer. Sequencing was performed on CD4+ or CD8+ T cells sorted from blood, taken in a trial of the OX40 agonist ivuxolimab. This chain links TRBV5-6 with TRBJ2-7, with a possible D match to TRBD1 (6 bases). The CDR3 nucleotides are TGTGCCAGCAGCTTGGTAACAGGGCCCATCTACGAGCAGTACTTC. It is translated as CASSLVTGPIYEQYF.